These 11 T cell receptor beta chains were sequenced from one sample in a study of tumor-infiltrating lymphocytes in primary liver carcinoma. Extraction of RNA together with DNA used about 18-30 mg of unsorted bulk tissue. Production of TCR beta cDNA used around 0.45 ug total RNA together with a constant-region primer. Three rounds of nested multiplex PCR with slightly modified ARM-PCR produced TCR beta libraries. The first two PCR rounds, around 10 cycles each, used TRBV1-TRBV30 forward primers and a C-beta reverse primer. One entry per CDR3 protein, called by TCRdb with MiXCR from the multiplex PCR reads. The sample lists about 33,000 distinct CDR3 sequences, 76% occurring once. Sample: liver tumor tissue from sampling region 5. Documented subset: tumor region T5, tumor centre. The receptor source for this set is a man aged 35-49 years with primary liver carcinoma and hepatitis B virus infection.

This clonotype is medium-sized within its sample. The CDR3 here is CASKYSILADTQYF. CDR3 DNA: TGTGCCAGCAAGTATAGTATTTTGGCAGATACGCAGTATTTT. The chain is built from TRBV6-5 and TRBJ2-3; D gene ambiguous. CDR3 length: 14 amino acids. Germline CDR1 and CDR2: MNHEY and SVGAGI. The ends were cut back, 7 bases at V and 4 bases at J, with 15 bases in the middle.

Regarding this clonotype: A clone one base away is much larger, so this may be a read error. This chain's CDR3 is CASSLGLLNSEAFF. The CDR3 nucleotides read TGTGCCAGCAGCTTAGGACTCTTGAACAGTGAAGCTTTCTTT. The V gene is TRBV7-9, the J gene TRBJ1-1; no reliable D call. CDR1 and CDR2 (germline): SEHNR, FQNEAQ (reference sequence). This CDR3 spans 14 amino acids. Combining the CDR3 with reference TRBV7-9 and TRBJ1-1 gives the whole variable domain DTGVSQNPRHKITKRGQNVTFRCDPISEHNRLYWYRQTLGQGPEFLTYFQNEAQLEKSRLLSDRFSAERPKGSFSTLEIQRTEQGDSAMYLCASSLGLLNSEAFFGQGTRLTVV.

To note about this clonotype: Compared with germline, one end of the junction differs, possibly owing to a read error. This rearrangement joins TRBV6-2 or TRBV6-3 to TRBJ2-7; D is ambiguous. CDR3 length: 12 residues. Germline loops: CDR1 MNHEY, CDR2 SVGEGT. CDR3 loop: CVSSYSVYEQYF. CDR3 DNA sequence: TGTGTCAGCAGTTACTCCGTCTACGAACAGTACTTC.

In regard to this clonotype: The junction differs from germline at one of its ends, possibly a read error. The chain couples TRBV7-8 to TRBJ2-2; 10 positions agree with TRBD1. Germline V gene sequence: CDR1 SGHVS, CDR2 FQNEAQ. The CDR3 contains 17 residues. DNA of the CDR3: TGTGCCAGCAGCCCGGGACAGGGGAGACCATACACCAGGGAGCCGTTTTTT. Encoded protein: CASSPGQGRPYTREPFF.

J is TRBJ2-1 and V is TRBV5-5; D is uncertain. V lost 1 base to trimming and J lost 4 bases, with 12 bases between them. Germline V gene sequence: CDR1 SGHKS, CDR2 YYEKEE (reference sequence). This CDR3 contains 15 residues. In DNA form, the CDR3 reads TGTGCCAGCAGCTTGATTACTGGACGGTACAATGAGCAGTTCTTC. It translates to CASSLITGRYNEQFF.

For this clonotype: The junction shows a germline mismatch at one end, possibly a read error. The chain is built from TRBV4-1 and TRBJ2-5, with D possibly TRBD2 on 6 matching bases. CDR3 size: 16 residues. Germline-derived CDR1 and CDR2 are MGHRA and YSYEKL. The CDR3 DNA reads TGCCCCAGCAACCAAGGAGGGGCCGGAATCCAAGAGACCCAGTACTTC. Its translation: CPSNQGGAGIQETQYF.

The J gene is TRBJ1-1, the V gene TRBV29-1, with 9 bases matching TRBD1. J was trimmed by 3 bases and V by 8 bases; bases with no gene match: 13. The germline V gene has CDR1 SQVTM and CDR2 ANQGSEA. There are 15 residues in the CDR3. CDR3 nucleotides: TGCAGCATCACAGGGGGCCTACTTTTAGACACTGAAGCTTTCTTT. It is translated as CSITGGLLLDTEAFF.

Comment on this clonotype: At one boundary the junction diverges from the germline segment, which might be a read error. The chain carries TRBV19 and TRBJ2-3; TRBD2 matches 10 bases. Per germline, CDR1 LNHDA and CDR2 SQIVND (reference sequence). The CDR3 has 16 residues. CDR3 bases: TGTGTCAGTAGGAATCAAGCGGGGGGGTTGTCGGATACGCAGTATTTT. It yields the protein CVSRNQAGGLSDTQYF.

The V and J genes are TRBV10-3 and TRBJ2-2; no clear D. Trimming shortened V by 3 bases and J by 5 bases, and 4 bases separated the two germline ends. Germline V lookup: CDR1 ENHRY, CDR2 SYGVKD. CDR3 length equals 12 residues. The CDR3 DNA reads as TGTGCCATCAGTGAAGGTACCGGGGAGCTGTTTTTT. Amino acid sequence: CAISEGTGELFF.

The chain joins TRBV11-2 to TRBJ2-3, with 11 bases matching TRBD2. This CDR3 spans 17 amino acids. Unmatched junction bases numbered 9, after V lost 5 bases and J lost 2 bases. Per the germline V gene, CDR1 is SGHAT and CDR2 is FQNNGV. The CDR3 DNA reads as TGTGCCAGCAGCCTGCCGACTAGCGGGAAGCCCACAGATACGCAGTATTTT. It specifies CASSLPTSGKPTDTQYF.

On this clonotype itself: Compared with germline, one end of the junction differs, possibly owing to a read error. The rearrangement uses TRBV11-3 and TRBJ1-2; 9 bases map to TRBD1. The CDR3 has 15 residues. Germline values: CDR1 SGHNT, CDR2 YENEEA. Here the CDR3 reads CASNSGTGTPYGYIF. The CDR3 bases are TGTGCCAGTAACTCAGGGACAGGGACGCCCTATGGCTACATCTTC.